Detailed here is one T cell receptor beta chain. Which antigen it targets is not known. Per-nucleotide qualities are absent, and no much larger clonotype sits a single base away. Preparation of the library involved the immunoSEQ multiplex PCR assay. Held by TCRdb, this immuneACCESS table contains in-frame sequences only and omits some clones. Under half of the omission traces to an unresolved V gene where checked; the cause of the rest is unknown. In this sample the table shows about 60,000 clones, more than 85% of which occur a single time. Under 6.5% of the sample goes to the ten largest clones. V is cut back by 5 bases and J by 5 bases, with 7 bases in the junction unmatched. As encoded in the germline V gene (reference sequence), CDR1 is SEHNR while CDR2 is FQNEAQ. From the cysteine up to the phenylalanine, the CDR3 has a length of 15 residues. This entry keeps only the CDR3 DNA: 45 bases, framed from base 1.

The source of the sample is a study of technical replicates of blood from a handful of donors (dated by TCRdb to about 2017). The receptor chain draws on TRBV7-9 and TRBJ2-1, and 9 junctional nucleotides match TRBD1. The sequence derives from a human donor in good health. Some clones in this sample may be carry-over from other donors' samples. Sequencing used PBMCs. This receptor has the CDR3 CASSLQGAQDNEQFF. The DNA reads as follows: TGTGCCAGCAGCCTACAGGGGGCTCAAGACAATGAGCAGTTCTTC.